This T cell receptor (beta chain) comes out of a study of T cells in Graves' hyperthyroidism and ophthalmopathy. Stable Graves' hyperthyroidism meant no ophthalmopathy progression within 18 months. Hyperthyroidism in the patients, aged 18 to 65, was newly diagnosed and under 2 months in duration. Diagnoses were established using clinical symptoms, serum thyroxine and TRAb, thyroid ultrasound and orbital computed tomography. The authors obtained PBMCs from more than 8 ml of fresh peripheral blood. This CDR3 has 16 amino acids. V gave up 4 bases and J gave up 7 bases, with 20 bases separating them. The germline gives CDR1 SGHVS, CDR2 FNYEAQ. Amplified TCR beta CDR3 regions derived from RNA transcripts. HTBI primers were the set used in a first-round RT-PCR of the TCR CDR3. TCRdb independently ran MiXCR on the multiplex PCR reads; one entry per CDR3 protein. Of fewer than 250,000 distinct CDR3 sequences listed, over 15% were seen once; the top ten hold around 50%.

The sample holds many counts of this clonotype. Sequences were obtained from blood. This clonotype was sampled from a man in his forties or fifties with Graves' hyperthyroidism. This chain links TRBV7-6 with TRBJ2-1, with D possibly TRBD2 on 7 matching bases. The CDR3 DNA is TGTGCCAGCAGCTCGTTTAGGCGGACTAGGGGGAATGAGCAGTTCTTC. Translation: CASSSFRRTRGNEQFF. Using reference TRBV7-6 and TRBJ2-1 for the parts outside the CDR3, the full variable domain is GAGVSQSPRYKVTKRGQDVALRCDPISGHVSLYWYRQALGQGPEFLTYFNYEAQQDKSGLPNDRFSAERPEGSISTLTIQRTEQRDSAMYRCASSSFRRTRGNEQFFGPGTRLTVL.